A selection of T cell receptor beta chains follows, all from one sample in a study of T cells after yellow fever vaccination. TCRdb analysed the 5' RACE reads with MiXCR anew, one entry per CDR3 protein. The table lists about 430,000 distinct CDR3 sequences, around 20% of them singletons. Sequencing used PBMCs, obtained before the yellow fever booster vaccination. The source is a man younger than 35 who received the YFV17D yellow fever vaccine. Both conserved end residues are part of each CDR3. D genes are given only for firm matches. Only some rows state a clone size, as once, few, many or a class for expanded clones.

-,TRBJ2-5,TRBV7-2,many,TGTGCCAGCAGCTTAGGACGATTGCCAGAGACCCAGTACTTC,CASSLGRLPETQYF
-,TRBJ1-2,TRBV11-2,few,TGTGCCAGCAGCTCGACAGCTAACTATGGCTACACCTTC,CASSSTANYGYTF
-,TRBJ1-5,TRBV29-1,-,TGCAGCGTTGCTGGGAACAATCAGCCCCAGCATTTT,CSVAGNNQPQHF
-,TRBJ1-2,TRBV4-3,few,TGCGCCAGCAGCCGTGGGAATAACTATGGCTACACCTTC,CASSRGNNYGYTF
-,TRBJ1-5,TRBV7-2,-,TGTGCCAGCAGCTTCGCCGTTAGTCAGCCCCAGCATTTT,CASSFAVSQPQHF
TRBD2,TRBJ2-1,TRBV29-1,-,TGCAGCGTTGGGACTAGCGACTACAATGAGCAGTTCTTC,CSVGTSDYNEQFF
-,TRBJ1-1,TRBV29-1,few,TGCAGCGTCGAGGGGGGGCTTGAAGCTTTCTTT,CSVEGGLEAFF
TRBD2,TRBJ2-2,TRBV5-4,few,TGTGCCAGCAGCCCGAGGACTGGCGGGGGGACCGGGGAGCTGTTTTTT,CASSPRTGGGTGELFF
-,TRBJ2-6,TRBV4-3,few,TGCGCCAGCAGCCAAGATTTGGACTGGGGCTCTGGGGCCAACGTCCTGACTTTC,CASSQDLDWGSGANVLTF
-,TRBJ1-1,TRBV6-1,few,TGTGCCAGCAGAGCGGCACCTCAGGGTTTTGGCGCTGAAGCTTTCTTT,CASRAAPQGFGAEAFF
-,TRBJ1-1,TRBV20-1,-,TGCAGTGCCCCCCGGCCCGGGGGGAACACTGAAGCTTTCTTT,CSAPRPGGNTEAFF
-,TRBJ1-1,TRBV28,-,TGTGCCAGCAGTTTATGGGCGGGGGACACTGAAGCTTTCTTT,CASSLWAGDTEAFF
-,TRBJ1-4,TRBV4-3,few,TGCGCCAGCAGCCAGAGAGGAAGTGAAAAACTGTTTTTT,CASSQRGSEKLFF
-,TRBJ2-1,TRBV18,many,TGTGCCAGCTCACCACCGGGACTTTCGAGCTCCTACAATGAGCAGTTCTTC,CASSPPGLSSSYNEQFF
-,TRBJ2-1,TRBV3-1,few,TGTGCCAGCAGCCAAACGGGGTCGTACAATGAGCAGTTCTTC,CASSQTGSYNEQFF
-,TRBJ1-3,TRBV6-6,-,TGTGCCAGCAGTTACTCTCAGGGCAAGGGAAACACCATATATTTT,CASSYSQGKGNTIYF
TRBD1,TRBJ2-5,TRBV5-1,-,TGCGCCAGCAGCATCGGGACAGGCCAAGAGACCCAGTACTTC,CASSIGTGQETQYF
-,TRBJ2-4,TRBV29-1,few,TGCAGCGTTGGGGCCAGGCACGCCAAAAACATTCAGTACTTC,CSVGARHAKNIQYF
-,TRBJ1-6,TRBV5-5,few,TGTGCCAGCACCCTGATATGGGAAGACAATTCACCCCTCCACTTT,CASTLIWEDNSPLHF
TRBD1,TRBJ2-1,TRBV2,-,TGTGCCAGCAGTGTCCAGGGGGACTACAATGAGCAGTTCTTC,CASSVQGDYNEQFF
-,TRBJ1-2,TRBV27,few,TGTGCCAGCAATTCACCGAGCAGGGGTGTAGGCTACACCTTC,CASNSPSRGVGYTF
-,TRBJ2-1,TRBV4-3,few,TGCGCCAGCAGCCAAGTCCCCCACGGGGCCATAGGCGAGCAGTTCTTC,CASSQVPHGAIGEQFF
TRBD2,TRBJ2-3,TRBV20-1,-,TGCAGTGCCTATGGTCCTGCGGGGGGGACTGCCGCAGATACGCAGTATTTT,CSAYGPAGGTAADTQYF
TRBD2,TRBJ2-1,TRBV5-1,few,TGCGCCAGCAACCGGGGGGATTACAATTACAATGAGCAGTTCTTC,CASNRGDYNYNEQFF
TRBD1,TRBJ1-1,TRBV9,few,TGTGCCAGCAGCGTGGGGAGTCCAGGGGGGACTGAAGCTTTCTTT,CASSVGSPGGTEAFF
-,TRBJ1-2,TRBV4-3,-,TGCGCCAGCAGCCAAGATAAGCCTCAGGGAATCTATGGCTACACCTTC,CASSQDKPQGIYGYTF
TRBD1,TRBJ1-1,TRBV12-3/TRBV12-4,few,TGTGCCAGCACCTTCACAGGGGGGAACACTGAAGCTTTCTTT,CASTFTGGNTEAFF
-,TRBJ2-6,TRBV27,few,TGTGCCAGCAGTCCGGAGGGTACCGGGGCCAACGTCCTGACTTTC,CASSPEGTGANVLTF
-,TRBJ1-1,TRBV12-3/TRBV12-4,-,TGTGCCAGCAGTTTTTCGGCGGTGAACACTGAAGCTTTCTTT,CASSFSAVNTEAFF
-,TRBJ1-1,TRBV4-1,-,TGCGCCAGCAGCCAACCCGGCAAGAACACTGAAGCTTTCTTT,CASSQPGKNTEAFF
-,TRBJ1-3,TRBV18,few,TGTGCCAGCTCACCCACCAGGGCCTCCGGAAACACCATATATTTT,CASSPTRASGNTIYF
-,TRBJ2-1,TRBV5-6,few,TGTGCCAGCAGCTTGGGACCCATCTCCTACAATGAGCAGTTCTTC,CASSLGPISYNEQFF
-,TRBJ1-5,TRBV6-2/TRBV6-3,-,TGTGCCAGCAGTTACGGGCTCGGGGCACGCGGTGGCTATAGCAATCAGCCCCAGCATTTT,CASSYGLGARGGYSNQPQHF